These 10 T cell receptor beta chains originate from one sample sequenced in a study of cytomegalovirus exposure and HLA in healthy donors. With 60 Vbeta and 13 Jbeta primers, the PCR was carried out. The method was immunoSEQ multiplex PCR; TCRdb's version includes in-frame clones alone and lacks a portion of them. Found here are tens of thousands of clones, around three quarters of them singletons; the top ten hold approximately 0.6%. Specimen: PBMCs. All receptors derive from a man aged 30-40 years in good health and CMV-seronegative.

This chain links TRBV9 with TRBJ1-1, with D possibly TRBD1 on 5 matching bases. The germline CDR1 and CDR2 sequences are SGDLS and YYNGEE. CDR3 length equals 15 residues. V gave up 4 bases and J gave up 4 bases, with 17 bases separating them. The CDR3 bases are TGTGCCAGCAGCCCACAATCCAGGGTTTTCACTGAAGCTTTCTTT. Residues: CASSPQSRVFTEAFF.

This CDR3 is CASSQDRLAVQETQYF. In DNA, the CDR3 is TGCGCCAGCAGCCAAGATCGGCTAGCGGTACAAGAGACCCAGTACTTC. The V gene is TRBV4-3, the J gene TRBJ2-5; 7 bases match TRBD2. This CDR3 comprises 16 residues. V shed 0 bases, J shed 2 bases, and the junction held 6 bases outside the gene matches. The germline V gene has CDR1 LGHNA and CDR2 YSLEER.

The chain couples TRBV10-3 to TRBJ1-2; D might be TRBD1 (5 bases). V was clipped by 2 bases and J by 5 bases, with 12 bases between them. CDR1 and CDR2 from the germline V gene are ENHRY and SYGVKD. The CDR3 extends over 14 amino acids. The CDR3, as DNA: TGTGCCATCAGTGAGGACAGTCAGTCTTATGGCTACACCTTC. This gives the protein CAISEDSQSYGYTF.

The V gene is TRBV14, the J gene TRBJ2-1; D possibly corresponds to TRBD1 (6 bases). Trimming took off 4 bases at V and 12 bases at J, with 34 bases between the two ends. Germline CDR1 SGHDN, CDR2 FVKESK. The length of the CDR3 is 19 residues. The CDR3 loop reads CASSPEVVQGLSGFIGQFF. The CDR3 DNA sequence: TGTGCCAGCAGCCCGGAAGTGGTCCAGGGGCTCTCGGGGTTTATAGGGCAGTTCTTC.

The chain recombines TRBV19 with TRBJ2-3, with TRBD1 matching 7 bases. The ends lost 4 bases at V and 1 base at J; junction bases unmatched: 2. This CDR3 has 14 residues. From germline, CDR1 is LNHDA and CDR2 SQIVND (reference sequence). CDR3 nucleotide sequence: TGTGCCAGTAGTAAGGGACAGCGCACAGATACGCAGTATTTT. It translates to CASSKGQRTDTQYF.

This chain uses TRBV5-6 with TRBJ2-2, with 11 bases lining up with TRBD1. This CDR3 comprises 16 residues. The germline V gene encodes CDR1 SGHDT and CDR2 YYEEEE. The V and J ends lost 4 bases and 5 bases, in that order; junction bases with no gene match: 7. The CDR3 here is CASSPWTGGLTGELFF. CDR3 bases: TGTGCCAGCAGCCCCTGGACAGGGGGCCTTACCGGGGAGCTGTTTTTT. Using reference TRBV5-6 and TRBJ2-2 for the parts outside the CDR3, the full variable domain is DAGVTQSPTHLIKTRGQQVTLRCSPKSGHDTVSWYQQALGQGPQFIFQYYEEEERQRGNFPDRFSGHQFPNYSSELNVNALLLGDSALYLCASSPWTGGLTGELFFGEGSRLTVL.

The chain is built from TRBV19 and TRBJ1-1, with D possibly matching TRBD1 (5 bases). CDR1 and CDR2 from the germline V gene are LNHDA and SQIVND (reference sequence). V shed 4 bases and J shed 5 bases, with 14 bases lying between them. The CDR3 totals 14 residues. For the CDR3, the DNA is TGTGCCAGTAGTAGTTCGGGGGTTCGGACTGAAGCTTTCTTT. Its protein product is CASSSSGVRTEAFF.

The genes are TRBV20-1 and TRBJ1-1; no definite D call. Germline V gene lookup returns CDR1 DFQATT and CDR2 SNEGSKA (reference sequence). V dropped 3 bases and J dropped 8 bases, with 10 bases sitting between them. CDR3 length: 11 amino acids. DNA of the CDR3: TGCAGTGCTAGTGGGAGGGAAGAAGCTTTCTTT. This gives the protein CSASGREEAFF.

The chain uses TRBV10-3 and TRBJ1-1, with a possible D match to TRBD1 (5 bases). Germline V lookup: CDR1 ENHRY, CDR2 SYGVKD. The CDR3 spans 15 residues. Trimming left V 2 bases short and J 4 bases short, with 14 bases between. The CDR3 here is CAISEGAGMGTEAFF. For the CDR3, the DNA is TGTGCCATCAGTGAGGGGGCAGGGATGGGCACTGAAGCTTTCTTT.

This chain links TRBV4-1 with TRBJ1-5; D perhaps matches TRBD1 (6 bases). Per germline, CDR1 MGHRA and CDR2 YSYEKL. This CDR3 is built from 17 residues. V was shortened by 8 bases and J by 0 bases, with 20 bases between the two germline ends. In DNA, the CDR3 is TGCGCCAGCGGGAAAGGTGGGGGCGTTAATAGCAATCAGCCCCAGCATTTT. Translating it yields CASGKGGGVNSNQPQHF.